This T cell receptor (beta chain) is drawn from a study of PD-L1 blockade in urothelial cancer (dated by TCRdb to about 2017). Some background on the complete study: Therapy was started at some point between 2014 and 2016 for all patients, and atezolizumab 1,200 mg was administered intravenously every 3 weeks. About 90% of the roughly 29 patients were males with bladder-origin urothelial cancer, and about 65% of the 29 reported a prior smoking history. Patients had an ECOG performance status of 0 or 1 and had received between 0 and 3 prior chemotherapy regimens. Blood samples were analyzed at two time points: 3 weeks after treatment start (second dose) and 6 weeks after treatment start. A median of about 140,000 T cells and 83,000 or so unique TCRs was obtained from blood samples, and a median clonality of approximately 0.086 was observed. The study, an exploratory multi-omic analysis, examined somatic, immune and clinical correlates of response to PD-L1 blockade with atezolizumab in urothelial cancer. TCR sequencing covered pretreatment tumor samples and matched, serially collected peripheral blood taken before and after atezolizumab treatment. Durable clinical benefit was defined as progression-free survival longer than 6 months, and TCR features were also tested against progression-free and overall survival. Whole exome sequencing and RNA sequencing of pretreatment tumors were performed alongside TCR sequencing in the same patients. Roughly ten patients achieved durable clinical benefit and around 19 did not. Pretreatment blood TCR-seq was available for about 27 patients, at least one posttreatment blood collection was obtained for some 25 patients, and tumor TCR-seq was available for some 25 patients.

From the cysteine through the phenylalanine, the CDR3 covers 13 amino acids. Only the CDR3 part of the read is kept: 39 bases, read in frame from the first base. V lost 7 bases and J lost 7 bases; the stretch between them is 16 bases long. Reading the germline V gene (reference sequence) gives CDR1 LNHDA and CDR2 SQIVND. Synthetic TCR analog templates were spiked into each PCR to estimate absolute template abundance from read counts. The immunoSEQ assay was used to amplify TCRbeta CDR3 regions from genomic DNA with bias-controlled V and J gene primers. Sequencing of rearranged TCRbeta segments was performed at approximately 20X coverage. As for the authors' bioinformatics: Clustering was used to correct sequencing errors, and CDR3s were annotated against IMGT to assign V, D and J genes. Only productive TCRbeta rearrangements were used in downstream analyses, excluding out-of-frame or stop-codon sequences. Clonality was calculated as one minus the Shannon entropy normalized by the log of the number of unique productive sequences. Clones differing between time points or between blood and tumor were identified by Fisher's exact test with Benjamini-Hochberg correction at adjusted p below 0.01. The immuneACCESS repertoire file appears here via TCRdb, limited to in-frame rearrangements. These files lack a portion of the clones; in checked studies, under half of the deficit traces to unresolved V genes, and the cause of the others is not known. For V, J and clone size, that table is used; D and trimming come from the DNA. For this sample there are around 86,000 clones; about 82% appear just once. The ten largest clones take up 6.7% of the sample.

Broad study findings and their caveats: Small sample size (n of about 30) and many exploratory analyses mean the results are intended to be hypothesis-generating. Improved progression-free and overall survival was found to be associated with pretreatment peripheral blood TCR clonality below the median. Patients with durable benefit showed greater expansion of tumor-associated TCR clones in peripheral blood 3 weeks after starting treatment (n of about 20, p = 0.022).

This clone came up a few times. Its specific antigen is unknown. The sample holds no much larger clone one base away, and base qualities are not on file. This specimen's time point label, per the study, means: pretreatment peripheral blood. The cohort included about 29 patients with locally advanced or metastatic urothelial carcinoma who were treated at Memorial Sloan Kettering on a trial protocol. Peripheral blood mononuclear cells were collected from each patient pretreatment and during treatment, giving between 1 and 8 total time points per patient. The Qiagen DNeasy Blood extraction kit was used to purify genomic DNA from total PBMCs and tumor samples. PBMCs were collected pretreatment and during treatment and were isolated and stored as previously described.

Sample: PBMCs, taken around atezolizumab (anti-PD-L1) treatment. The TCR originated in a man between 40 and 49 years old with urothelial cancer. The chain couples TRBV19 to TRBJ1-2, with the D gene uncertain. The nucleotide sequence reads as follows: TGTGCCAGTACGAGGATTTTGGAGGCTGGCTACACCTTC. It translates to CASTRILEAGYTF.